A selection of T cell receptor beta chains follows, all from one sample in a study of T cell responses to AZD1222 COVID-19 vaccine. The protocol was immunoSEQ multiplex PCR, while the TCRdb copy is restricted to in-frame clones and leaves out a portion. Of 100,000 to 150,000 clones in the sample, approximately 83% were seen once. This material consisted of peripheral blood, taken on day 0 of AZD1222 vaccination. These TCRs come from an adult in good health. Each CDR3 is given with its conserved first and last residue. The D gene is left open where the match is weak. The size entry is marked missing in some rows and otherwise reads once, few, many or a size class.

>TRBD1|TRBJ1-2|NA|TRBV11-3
CASSLVGLGTELYGYTF
TGTGCCAGCAGCTTAGTAGGCCTGGGGACAGAACTTTATGGCTACACCTTC
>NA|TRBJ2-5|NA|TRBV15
CATSRGLETQYF
TGTGCCACCAGCAGAGGCTTGGAGACCCAGTACTTC
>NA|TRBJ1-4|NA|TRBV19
CASSIGTRRTNEKLFF
TGTGCCAGTAGTATTGGGACGAGGCGGACTAATGAAAAACTGTTTTTT
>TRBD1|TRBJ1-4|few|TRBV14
CASSQGATGGREKLFF
TGTGCCAGCAGCCAAGGCGCGACAGGGGGCCGAGAAAAACTGTTTTTT
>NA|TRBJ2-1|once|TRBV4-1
CASSHTSAGAGVVDEQFF
TGCGCCAGCAGCCACACCTCCGCCGGGGCAGGGGTTGTGGATGAGCAGTTCTTC
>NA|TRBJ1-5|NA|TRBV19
CASSTTGFGQPQHF
TGTGCCAGTAGTACCACAGGTTTTGGTCAGCCCCAGCATTTT
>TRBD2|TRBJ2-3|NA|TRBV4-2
CASSQDRRLAGTDTQYF
TGTGCCAGCAGCCAAGATCGGCGACTAGCGGGCACAGATACGCAGTATTTT
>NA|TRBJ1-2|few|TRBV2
CASSVLPQDYGYTF
TGTGCCAGCAGTGTACTTCCTCAGGACTATGGCTACACCTTC
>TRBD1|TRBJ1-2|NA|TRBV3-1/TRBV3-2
CASRDRGTANYGYTF
TGTGCCAGCAGAGACAGGGGGACTGCTAACTATGGCTACACCTTC
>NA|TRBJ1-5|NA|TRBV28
CASSPKWGPKGYQPQHF
TGTGCCAGCAGCCCCAAATGGGGGCCCAAGGGTTATCAGCCCCAGCATTTT
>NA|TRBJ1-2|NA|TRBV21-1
CASSKPVSDRGYGYTF
TGTGCCAGCAGCAAACCGGTTTCAGACAGGGGCTATGGCTACACCTTC
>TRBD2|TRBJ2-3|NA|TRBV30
CAWSALAGSTDTQYF
TGTGCCTGGAGTGCTCTAGCGGGATCCACAGATACGCAGTATTTT
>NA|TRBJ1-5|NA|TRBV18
CASSPAGNQPQHF
TGTGCCAGCTCACCCGCGGGAAATCAGCCCCAGCATTTT
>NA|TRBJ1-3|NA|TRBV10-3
CAISEHNRLSGNTIYF
TGTGCCATCAGTGAACACAACAGGCTCTCTGGAAACACCATATATTTT
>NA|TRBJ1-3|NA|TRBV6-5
CASSYLFGSGNTIYF
TGTGCCAGCAGTTACTTGTTTGGCTCTGGAAACACCATATATTTT
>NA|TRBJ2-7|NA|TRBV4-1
CASSQGGGVGEQYF
TGCGCCAGCAGCCAAGGGGGTGGCGTGGGCGAGCAGTACTTC
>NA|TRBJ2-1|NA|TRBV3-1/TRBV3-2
CASSLRRDDYNEQFF
TGTGCCAGCAGCTTACGACGGGATGATTACAATGAGCAGTTCTTC
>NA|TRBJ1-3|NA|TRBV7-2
CASSPNGVINTIYF
TGTGCCAGCAGTCCGAACGGGGTAATAAACACCATATATTTT
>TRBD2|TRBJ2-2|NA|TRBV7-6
CASSPDSSGRAWTGELFF
TGTGCCAGCAGCCCGGATTCAAGCGGGAGGGCCTGGACCGGGGAGCTGTTTTTT
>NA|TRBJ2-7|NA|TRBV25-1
CASSDTGTPSYEQYF
TGTGCCAGCAGTGATACCGGGACACCCTCCTACGAGCAGTACTTC
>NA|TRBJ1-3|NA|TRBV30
CAWSVGGNTIYF
TGTGCCTGGAGTGTAGGGGGAAACACCATATATTTT
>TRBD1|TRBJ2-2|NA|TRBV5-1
CASSVGQAYTGELFF
TGCGCCAGCAGCGTAGGACAGGCGTACACCGGGGAGCTGTTTTTT
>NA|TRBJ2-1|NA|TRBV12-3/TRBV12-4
CASRLNNEQFF
TGTGCCAGCAGGCTAAACAATGAGCAGTTCTTC
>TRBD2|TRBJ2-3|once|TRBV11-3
CASSRTGAGGGRDTQYF
TGTGCCAGCAGTCGAACGGGGGCGGGAGGCGGGAGAGATACGCAGTATTTT
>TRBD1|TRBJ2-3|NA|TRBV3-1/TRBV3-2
CASSEPDRATADTQYF
TGTGCCAGCAGCGAACCCGACAGGGCGACGGCGGATACGCAGTATTTT
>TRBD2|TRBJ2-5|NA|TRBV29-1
CSVGTSGGQETQYF
TGCAGCGTTGGGACTAGCGGGGGACAAGAGACCCAGTACTTC
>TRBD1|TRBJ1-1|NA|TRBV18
CASSRQGGTEAFF
TGTGCCAGCTCCCGCCAGGGGGGCACTGAAGCTTTCTTT
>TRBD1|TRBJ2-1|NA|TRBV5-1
CASSYLPPGTGSTEQFF
TGCGCCAGCAGCTATCTGCCTCCCGGGACAGGGTCGACTGAGCAGTTCTTC
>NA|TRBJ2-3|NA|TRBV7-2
CASSSFGGRSSTDTQYF
TGTGCCAGCAGTTCCTTCGGGGGGCGCTCTAGCACAGATACGCAGTATTTT
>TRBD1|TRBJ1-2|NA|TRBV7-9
CASSLTPNRGSSYGYTF
TGTGCCAGCAGCTTAACCCCTAACAGGGGAAGCTCCTATGGCTACACCTTC
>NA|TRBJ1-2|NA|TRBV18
CASSPRSGFDGYTF
TGTGCCAGCTCACCACGATCGGGGTTTGACGGCTACACCTTC
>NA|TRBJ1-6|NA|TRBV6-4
CASSPGGNSPLHF
TGTGCCAGCAGCCCAGGTGGTAATTCACCCCTCCACTTT
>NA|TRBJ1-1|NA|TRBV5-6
CASSSIHVEAFF
TGTGCCAGCAGCTCAATACACGTGGAAGCTTTCTTT
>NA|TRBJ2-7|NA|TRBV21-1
CASLPSVFYEQYF
TGTGCCAGCCTCCCTTCCGTATTCTACGAGCAGTACTTC
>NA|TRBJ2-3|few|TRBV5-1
CASSARGRGYTDTQYF
TGCGCCAGCAGCGCTAGGGGGCGGGGGTACACAGATACGCAGTATTTT
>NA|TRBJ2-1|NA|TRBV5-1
CASSMSPAADNEQFF
TGCGCCAGCAGCATGAGTCCTGCTGCCGACAATGAGCAGTTCTTC
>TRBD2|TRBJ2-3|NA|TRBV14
CASSHETSGRTDTQYF
TGTGCCAGCAGCCACGAGACTAGCGGGCGCACAGATACGCAGTATTTT
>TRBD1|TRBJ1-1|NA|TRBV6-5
CASRGTGTNTEAFF
TGTGCCAGCAGGGGGACAGGGACGAACACTGAAGCTTTCTTT
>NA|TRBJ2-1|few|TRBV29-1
CSVEGLYRNEQFF
TGCAGCGTTGAGGGTCTATACCGCAATGAGCAGTTCTTC
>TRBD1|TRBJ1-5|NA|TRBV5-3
CARSPRTGGCNQPQHF
TGTGCCAGAAGCCCGCGGACAGGGGGATGCAATCAGCCCCAGCATTTT
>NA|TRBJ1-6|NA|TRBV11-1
CASSLSGDINSPLHF
TGTGCCAGCAGCTTATCCGGGGACATTAATTCACCCCTCCACTTT